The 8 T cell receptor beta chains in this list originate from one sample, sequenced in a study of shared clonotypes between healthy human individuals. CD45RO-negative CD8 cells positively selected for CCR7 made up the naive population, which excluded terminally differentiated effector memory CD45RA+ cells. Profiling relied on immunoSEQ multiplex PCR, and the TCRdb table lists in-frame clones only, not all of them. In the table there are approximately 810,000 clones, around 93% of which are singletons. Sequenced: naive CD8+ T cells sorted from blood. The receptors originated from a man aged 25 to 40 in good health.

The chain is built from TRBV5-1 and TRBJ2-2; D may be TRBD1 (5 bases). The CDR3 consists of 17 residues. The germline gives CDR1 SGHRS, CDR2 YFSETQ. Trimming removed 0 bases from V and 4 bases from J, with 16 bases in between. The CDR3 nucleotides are TGCGCCAGCAGCTTGGCCTTAGGCAGGGTCGGCACCGGGGAGCTGTTTTTT. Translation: CASSLALGRVGTGELFF.

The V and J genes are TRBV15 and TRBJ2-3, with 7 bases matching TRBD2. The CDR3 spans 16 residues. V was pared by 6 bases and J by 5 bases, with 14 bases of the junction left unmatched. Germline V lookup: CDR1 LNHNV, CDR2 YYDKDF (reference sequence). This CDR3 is CATSDTMAGAGDTQYF. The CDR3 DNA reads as TGTGCCACCAGTGACACGATGGCGGGAGCCGGAGATACGCAGTATTTT.

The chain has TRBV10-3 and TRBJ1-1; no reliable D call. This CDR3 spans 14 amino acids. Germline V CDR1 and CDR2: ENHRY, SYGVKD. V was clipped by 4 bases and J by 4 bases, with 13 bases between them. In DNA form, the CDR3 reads TGTGCCATCAGTGGGGGAGACGGGCGCACTGAAGCTTTCTTT. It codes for CAISGGDGRTEAFF.

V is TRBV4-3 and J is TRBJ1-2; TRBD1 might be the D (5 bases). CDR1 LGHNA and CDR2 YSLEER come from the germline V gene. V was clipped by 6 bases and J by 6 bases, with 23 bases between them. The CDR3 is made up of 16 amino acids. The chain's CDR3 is CASRPSNFRGAHGYTF. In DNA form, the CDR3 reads TGCGCCAGCAGACCCTCTAACTTTAGGGGCGCTCATGGCTACACCTTC.

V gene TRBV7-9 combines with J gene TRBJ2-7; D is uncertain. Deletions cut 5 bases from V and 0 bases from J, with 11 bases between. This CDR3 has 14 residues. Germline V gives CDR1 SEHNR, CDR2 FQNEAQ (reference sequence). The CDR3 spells CASSAPQSSYEQYF. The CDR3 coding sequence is TGTGCCAGCAGCGCTCCTCAGAGCTCCTACGAGCAGTACTTC. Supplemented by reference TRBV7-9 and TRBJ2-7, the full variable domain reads DTGVSQNPRHKITKRGQNVTFRCDPISEHNRLYWYRQTLGQGPEFLTYFQNEAQLEKSRLLSDRFSAERPKGSFSTLEIQRTEQGDSAMYLCASSAPQSSYEQYFGPGTRLTVT.

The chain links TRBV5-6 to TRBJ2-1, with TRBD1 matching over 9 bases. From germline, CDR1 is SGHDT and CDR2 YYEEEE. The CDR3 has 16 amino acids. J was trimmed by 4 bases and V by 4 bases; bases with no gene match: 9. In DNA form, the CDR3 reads TGTGCCAGCAGCCCTCGACAGGGGGATCCTTACAATGAGCAGTTCTTC. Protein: CASSPRQGDPYNEQFF.

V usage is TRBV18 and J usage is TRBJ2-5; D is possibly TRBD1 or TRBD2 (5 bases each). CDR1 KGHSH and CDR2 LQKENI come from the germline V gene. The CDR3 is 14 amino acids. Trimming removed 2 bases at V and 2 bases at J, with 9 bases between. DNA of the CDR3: TGTGCCAGCTCACCAAGCTGGGGGCAAGAGACCCAGTACTTC. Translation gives CASSPSWGQETQYF.

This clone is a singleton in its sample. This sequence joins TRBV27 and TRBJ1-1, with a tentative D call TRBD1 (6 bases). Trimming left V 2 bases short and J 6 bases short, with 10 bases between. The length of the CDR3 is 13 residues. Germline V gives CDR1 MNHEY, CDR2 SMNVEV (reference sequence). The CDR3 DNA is TGTGCCAGCAGTTTAACAGGGTCGCCTGAAGCTTTCTTT. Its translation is CASSLTGSPEAFF.